The 26 T cell receptor beta chains presented below share a single source sample, sequenced in a study of blood T cells in healthy people across ages (dated by TCRdb to between 2015 and 2016). Library preparation was by 5' RACE. The sequencer was an Illumina HiSeq 2500. A second PCR of roughly 7 to 11 cycles was performed with a sample-barcoded 5' primer and a J-beta primer mix. TCRdb reprocessing: public reads trimmed at Q25 with fastp, clones called with MiXCR, in-frame beta chains kept. Rows with a matching CDR3 protein are joined into one entry that keeps the most common DNA and genes. The sample has approximately 800,000 distinct CDR3 sequences on record, about 46% of them singletons. Jointly, the top ten make up 15% to 20% of the sample. The source material was blood. These receptor sequences come from a man older than 75 in good health.

The V call is TRBV20-1, the J call TRBJ2-3, with TRBD1 matching over 9 bases. Per the germline V gene, CDR1 is DFQATT and CDR2 is SNEGSKA (reference sequence). The CDR3 loop spans 14 amino acids. Trimming took 5 bases from V and 3 from J; bases not matched to a gene: 6. The CDR3 region has the DNA TGCAGTGCTCTAGACAGGGGGTATACAGATACGCAGTATTTT. Translated: CSALDRGYTDTQYF.

This chain joins TRBV11-2 and TRBJ1-6; D is unclear. Germline V CDR1 and CDR2: SGHAT, FQNNGV. V dropped 3 bases and J dropped 12 bases, with 6 bases sitting between them. The CDR3 spans 11 residues. The CDR3 DNA sequence: TGTGCCAGCAGCTTCTCCAGACCCCTCCACTTT. As protein: CASSFSRPLHF.

The chain joins TRBV7-9 to TRBJ2-7, with TRBD1 matching over 9 bases. Germline V gene lookup returns CDR1 SEHNR and CDR2 FQNEAQ (reference sequence). The CDR3 has 15 residues. The junction had 8 bases not matched to a gene; V was cut back by 5 bases and J by 3 bases. The CDR3 bases are TGTGCCAGCAGCATAACAGGGGGCGAATTCTACGAGCAGTACTTC. Its translation: CASSITGGEFYEQYF.

A note on this clonotype: A clone one base away is much larger, so this may be a read error. This rearrangement joins TRBV4-3 to TRBJ2-7; D is perhaps TRBD1 or TRBD2 (5 bases each). Germline CDR1 is LGHNA and CDR2 is YSLEER. Deletions cut 1 base from V and 0 bases from J, with 10 bases between. The CDR3 sequence is 15 residues long. Written as DNA, the CDR3 is TGCGCCAGCAGCCAAGTCCGGGGCAGCTCCTACGAGCAGTACTTC. Translation gives CASSQVRGSSYEQYF.

The table lists this clonotype with many counts. This rearrangement joins TRBV11-2 to TRBJ2-7; D uncertain. The germline V gene has CDR1 SGHAT and CDR2 FQNNGV. CDR3 size: 11 residues. V lost 5 bases and J lost 7, with 9 bases in between. This CDR3 is CASSPLGEQYF. The CDR3 DNA reads TGTGCCAGCAGCCCCCTAGGGGAGCAGTACTTC.

This clonotype has more than one count but fewer than ten. This chain links TRBV28 with TRBJ2-5; D is unclear. The germline V gene has CDR1 MDHEN and CDR2 SYDVKM. V shed 3 bases and J shed 2 bases, with 10 bases lying between them. The CDR3 length is 14 residues. CDR3 DNA sequence: TGTGCCAGCAGTTTTTCCGGACGACAAGAGACCCAGTACTTC. Translated: CASSFSGRQETQYF.

The chain combines TRBV12-3 or TRBV12-4 with TRBJ1-4, with D maybe TRBD1 (5 bases). V was shortened by 5 bases and J by 6 bases, with 13 bases between the two germline ends. The CDR3 consists of 14 residues. CDR3 in amino acids: CASSVRQGHEKLFF. DNA of the CDR3: TGTGCCAGCAGTGTACGGCAGGGTCATGAAAAACTGTTTTTT.

This clonotype was seen only a few times. The rearrangement uses TRBV25-1 and TRBJ2-5; maybe TRBD1 (6 bases). The J call may be mistaken, given a closer DNA end match to TRBJ2-7. CDR1 is MGHDK, CDR2 SYGVNS, per germline. CDR3 length equals 15 residues. The DNA for the CDR3 is TGTGCCAGTGCCGCAAGCAGGGACACCTTCCGCGAGCAGTACTTC. Translating gives CASAASRDTFREQYF.

The chain recombines TRBV7-3 with TRBJ2-3, with 9 bases aligning to TRBD2. J was trimmed by 2 bases and V by 8 bases; bases with no gene match: 5. This CDR3 has 14 amino acids. Germline CDR1 reads SGHTA; CDR2 reads FQGTGA. The DNA for the CDR3 is TGTGCCAGCGGTAGCGGGAGAGTCACAGATACGCAGTATTTT. It specifies CASGSGRVTDTQYF.

This clonotype showed up just a few times. The chain employs TRBV10-3 and TRBJ2-1; 8 nucleotides agree with TRBD2. This CDR3 spans 13 amino acids. The germline V gene has CDR1 ENHRY and CDR2 SYGVKD. With V trimmed by 8 bases and J by 7 bases, 7 bases remained unmatched. CDR3 residues: CAIAAGASNEQFF. The DNA of the CDR3 is TGTGCCATCGCAGCGGGAGCATCGAATGAGCAGTTCTTC.

The chain combines TRBV7-3 with TRBJ2-3; 12 positions agree with TRBD2. This CDR3 has 15 amino acids. The ends lost 7 bases at V and 3 bases at J; junction bases unmatched: 5. CDR1 SGHTA and CDR2 FQGTGA come from the germline V gene. CDR3 loop: CASTPGTSGTDTQYF. The CDR3 bases are TGTGCCAGCACCCCCGGGACTAGCGGGACAGATACGCAGTATTTT. The full variable domain, in which reference TRBV7-3 and TRBJ2-3 provide the parts outside the CDR3, is GAGVSQTPSNKVTEKGKYVELRCDPISGHTALYWYRQSLGQGPEFLIYFQGTGAADDSGLPNDRFFAVRPEGSVSTLKIQRTERGDSAVYLCASTPGTSGTDTQYFGPGTRLTVL.

A note on this clonotype: A junction end diverges from the germline sequence, so it may reflect a read error. This chain joins TRBV6-5 and TRBJ2-1; 14 positions match TRBD2. Germline assignment: CDR1 MNHEY and CDR2 SVGAGI. The length of the CDR3 is 18 residues. This CDR3 is CASSYSGTSGSSYSEQFF. As DNA, the CDR3 is TGTGCCAGCAGTTACTCCGGGACTAGCGGGAGCTCCTACAGTGAGCAGTTCTTC.

This clonotype was counted a few times. This chain links TRBV7-2 with TRBJ2-5; D is possibly TRBD2 (5 bases). Trimming left V 1 base short and J 5 bases short, with 14 bases between. The germline CDR1 and CDR2 sequences are SGHTA and FQGNSA. The CDR3 loop spans 15 amino acids. In nucleotides, the CDR3 is TGTGCCAGCAGCTTAGGAGCGGATCTCTGGGAGACCCAGTACTTC. Its protein is CASSLGADLWETQYF.

Written as DNA, the CDR3 is TGTGCCAGCAGCGTAGCTAGCGGGAGGGCCTTCGGGGAGCTGTTTTTT. It codes for CASSVASGRAFGELFF. The chain links TRBV9 to TRBJ2-2; TRBD2 agrees at 12 bases. The CDR3 has 16 amino acids. The J segment lost 7 bases and the V segment lost 0 bases, leaving 4 bases of the junction unmatched. The germline gives CDR1 SGDLS, CDR2 YYNGEE.

The rearrangement uses TRBV7-2 and TRBJ2-1; 11 positions agree with TRBD2. V dropped 7 bases and J dropped 5; count of bases not matched to a gene: 7. The CDR3 runs 15 residues. Germline values: CDR1 SGHTA, CDR2 FQGNSA. The CDR3 DNA is TGTGCCAGCACCCTCGGGACTAGCGGACACAATGAGCAGTTCTTC. It codes for CASTLGTSGHNEQFF.

This chain links TRBV6-5 with TRBJ2-7; 9 positions agree with TRBD1. J gave up 3 bases and V 1 base, and 4 bases lay outside the gene matches. This CDR3 is built from 15 residues. CDR1 and CDR2 from the germline V gene are MNHEY and SVGAGI. CDR3: CASSYFMGQGYEQYF. The CDR3 DNA sequence: TGTGCCAGCAGTTACTTCATGGGACAGGGCTACGAGCAGTACTTC.

The chain links TRBV20-1 to TRBJ2-3; D gene unclear. V was clipped by 3 bases and J by 2 bases, with 3 bases between them. Germline lookup yields CDR1 DFQATT and CDR2 SNEGSKA (reference sequence). The CDR3 covers 11 residues. In DNA, the CDR3 is TGCAGTGCTAGTATCACAGATACGCAGTATTTT. The encoded protein is CSASITDTQYF.

This clonotype has a handful of counts. The genes are TRBV28 and TRBJ2-3; D gene unclear. Germline V gene lookup returns CDR1 MDHEN and CDR2 SYDVKM. The CDR3 spans 13 residues. Trimming took off 2 bases at V and 5 bases at J, with 8 bases between the two ends. The CDR3 DNA reads as TGTGCCAGCAGTTTAAATAGGCGAGATACGCAGTATTTT. This translates into CASSLNRRDTQYF.

On this clonotype: Compared with germline, one end of the junction differs, possibly owing to a read error. V gene TRBV11-2 combines with J gene TRBJ2-7; D not certain. CDR1 and CDR2 from the germline V gene are SGHAT and FQNNGV. The CDR3 length is 14 residues. CDR3 DNA: TGCGCCAGCACCCTCGGCCCAATAGACTACGAGCAGTACTTC. This translates into CASTLGPIDYEQYF.

V gene TRBV12-3 or TRBV12-4 combines with J gene TRBJ2-3, with 7 bases that match TRBD1. V was pared by 5 bases and J by 2 bases, with 10 bases of the junction left unmatched. There are 16 residues in the CDR3. The CDR3 nucleotides read TGTGCCAGCAGTGTCTACAGGGGTGCGGACACAGATACGCAGTATTTT. Its protein is CASSVYRGADTDTQYF.

The V and J genes are TRBV6-5 and TRBJ2-3; a possible D gene is TRBD1 (6 bases). The CDR3 consists of 15 residues. Germline V gene sequence: CDR1 MNHEY, CDR2 SVGAGI. V was cut by 7 bases and J by 5 bases, with 19 bases left in between. The DNA for the CDR3 is TGTGCCAGCAAGACCGGCTCAGGGGTTATAGATACGCAGTATTTT. This translates into CASKTGSGVIDTQYF.

The chain joins TRBV5-5 to TRBJ2-7; 11 positions agree with TRBD1. The ends lost 0 bases at V and 2 bases at J; junction bases unmatched: 4. The CDR3 covers 16 residues. Germline V gives CDR1 SGHKS, CDR2 YYEKEE (reference sequence). The CDR3 region has the DNA TGTGCCAGCAGCTTGGACGGACAGGGGGCCGCCTACGAGCAGTACTTC. This translates into CASSLDGQGAAYEQYF.

The CDR3 protein is CASSYEGYSNQPQHF. The CDR3, as DNA: TGTGCCAGCAGTTACGAGGGGTATAGCAATCAGCCCCAGCATTTT. V gene TRBV6-2 or TRBV6-3 combines with J gene TRBJ1-5; D is perhaps TRBD1 (5 bases). CDR1 and CDR2 from the germline V gene are MNHEY and SVGEGT. V dropped 2 bases and J dropped 0 bases, with 8 bases sitting between them. This CDR3 region has 15 residues.

This clonotype was detected many times. V usage is TRBV7-2 and J usage is TRBJ2-7; D is possibly TRBD2 (6 bases). Trimming shortened V by 5 bases and J by 6 bases, and 11 bases separated the two germline ends. The germline CDR1 and CDR2 sequences are SGHTA and FQGNSA. The CDR3 spans 12 residues. This chain's CDR3 is CASSPGLFEQYF. The CDR3 region has the DNA TGTGCCAGCAGCCCAGGACTATTCGAGCAGTACTTC.

The genes are TRBV7-2 and TRBJ2-1; D is possibly TRBD2 (5 bases). Trimming stripped 1 base from V and 8 bases from J, with 15 bases between. CDR1 and CDR2 (germline): SGHTA, FQGNSA. This CDR3 has 15 residues. CDR3 protein: CASSLGRVPRYEQFF. CDR3 nucleotide sequence: TGTGCCAGCAGCTTAGGGCGGGTACCCAGGTATGAGCAGTTCTTC.

With regard to this clonotype: Possible read error: a much larger clone is one base away. This chain connects TRBV3-1 to TRBJ2-3; D is undetermined. Trimming pared 2 bases from V and 0 bases from J, leaving 9 bases between. CDR3 length: 15 residues. The germline V gene has CDR1 LGHDT and CDR2 YNNKEL (reference sequence). The CDR3 protein is CASSQRRASTDTQYF. Here the CDR3 DNA reads TGTGCCAGCAGCCAAAGACGAGCGAGCACAGATACGCAGTATTTT.